This TCR beta chain was sequenced in a study of OX40 agonist ivuxolimab in advanced cancers. Across the whole study: The patients received agonistic anti-OX40 (CD134) antibody ivuxolimab.

Method: immunoSEQ multiplex PCR; TCRdb's copy keeps in-frame clones and lacks some. The table records under 70,000 clones, around 91% of them present only once. The starting material was CD4+ or CD8+ T cells sorted from blood, obtained in a trial of the OX40 agonist ivuxolimab. The clonotype originates from an adult with an advanced solid tumor such as melanoma, head and neck, liver or kidney cancer.

CDR3 nucleotide sequence: TGTGCCAGTAGCCACGGGACTAGCGGGGTGTACGAGCAGTACTTC. Translation gives CASSHGTSGVYEQYF. The chain recombines TRBV19 with TRBJ2-7; 13 nucleotides line up with TRBD2. Germline loops: CDR1 LNHDA, CDR2 SQIVND (reference sequence). Losses at the gene ends were 6 bases for V and 4 bases for J; bases not matched to a gene: 6. The CDR3 runs 15 residues. Together with reference TRBV19 and TRBJ2-7, the CDR3 gives the full variable domain: DGGITQSPKYLFRKEGQNVTLSCEQNLNHDAMYWYRQDPGQGLRLIYYSQIVNDFQKGDIAEGYSVSREKKESFPLTVTSAQKNPTAFYLCASSHGTSGVYEQYFGPGTRLTVT.